These 32 T cell receptor beta chains originate from one sample sequenced in a study of blood T cell repertoires in COVID-19. Sequencing was performed with immunoSEQ multiplex PCR; in TCRdb, only in-frame clones are kept and a portion is missing. The repertoire holds around 320,000 clones, with almost 85% as singletons. The sample taken for sequencing was peripheral blood. These receptor sequences come from a human donor in a cohort sampled during active COVID-19.

V usage is TRBV6-2 or TRBV6-3 and J usage is TRBJ2-1, with 10 bases matching TRBD2. CDR3 size: 16 residues. The V and J ends lost 4 bases and 4 bases, in that order; junction bases with no gene match: 7. In germline, CDR1 is MNHEY, CDR2 SVGEGT. CDR3 protein: CASSSPSGGPYNEQFF. The CDR3 nucleotides are TGTGCCAGCAGTTCCCCTAGCGGGGGCCCTTACAATGAGCAGTTCTTC.

This chain connects TRBV6-5 to TRBJ1-1; maybe TRBD1 (6 bases). The V end was cut by 6 bases, the J end by 5 bases, with 10 bases between. Germline V gene data show CDR1 as MNHEY and CDR2 as SVGAGI. The CDR3 sequence is 12 residues long. The CDR3 region has the DNA TGTGCCAGCAGACAAGGGGGAACTGAAGCTTTCTTT. Protein product: CASRQGGTEAFF.

The sample holds one count of this clone. This chain joins TRBV15 and TRBJ2-7, with 7 bases lining up with TRBD2. The CDR3 runs 15 residues. Per the germline V gene, CDR1 is LNHNV and CDR2 is YYDKDF (reference sequence). Trimming removed 1 base from V and 1 base from J; junction bases left unmatched: 4. The CDR3 region has the DNA TGTGCCACCAGCAGAGGACCGGGACTATCCTACGAGCAGTACTTC. It is translated as CATSRGPGLSYEQYF.

The rearrangement uses TRBV3-1 (or the pseudogene TRBV3-2) and TRBJ2-7; TRBD2 agrees at 9 bases. V shed 4 bases and J 3 bases; nucleotides not matched to a gene: 13. The CDR3 has 17 amino acids. Germline CDR1 and CDR2: LGHDT and YNNKEL (reference sequence). CDR3 in DNA: TGTGCCAGCAGCCCCCATCGCCTTGTGCGGGGGGGCTACGAGCAGTACTTC. It yields the protein CASSPHRLVRGGYEQYF.

The genes are TRBV19 and TRBJ1-2, with TRBD1 identical over 8 bases. CDR1 LNHDA and CDR2 SQIVND come from the germline V gene (reference sequence). CDR3 length: 11 amino acids. After removal of 9 bases from V and 6 bases from J, the junction contained 3 bases not matched to a gene. The CDR3 DNA reads as TGTGCCAGCCGGACAGGGAATGGCTACACCTTC. It translates to CASRTGNGYTF.

The genes are TRBV24-1 and TRBJ2-3, with 8 bases identical to TRBD2. Germline-derived CDR1 and CDR2 are KGHDR and SFDVKD. The trim removed 5 bases at V and 2 bases at J, leaving 8 bases unmatched. The CDR3 consists of 16 residues. The CDR3 sequence is CATSGTRGGSTDTQYF. CDR3 DNA: TGTGCCACCAGTGGTACTCGCGGGGGGTCCACAGATACGCAGTATTTT.

V gene TRBV20-1 combines with J gene TRBJ2-7, with 7 bases fitting TRBD1. J was trimmed by 6 bases and V by 5 bases; bases with no gene match: 4. CDR3 size: 11 residues. Looked up from germline, CDR1 is DFQATT and CDR2 is SNEGSKA (reference sequence). In DNA form, the CDR3 reads TGCAGTGCTTCACAGGGGACCGAGCAGTACTTC. Its protein is CSASQGTEQYF.

This clone has only a few counts. CDR3 nucleotide sequence: TGTGCCAGCAGCTTAGTGGACAGTTCCTCCTACGAGCAGTACTTC. It translates to CASSLVDSSSYEQYF. The J gene is TRBJ2-7, the V gene TRBV11-1; a weak D match, TRBD1 (6 bases). CDR1 is SGHAT and CDR2 is FQDESV in the germline V gene (reference sequence). The length of the CDR3 is 15 residues. Trimming took off 1 base at V and 0 bases at J, with 10 bases between the two ends.

This rearrangement joins TRBV7-3 to TRBJ1-1; D remains unclear. Trimming shortened V by 4 bases and J by 0 bases, and 6 bases separated the two germline ends. This CDR3 region has 13 residues. Germline-derived CDR1 and CDR2 are SGHTA and FQGTGA. The CDR3 DNA is TGTGCCAGCAGCTCCTTTATGAACACTGAAGCTTTCTTT. Translated, it gives CASSSFMNTEAFF.

This chain joins TRBV19 and TRBJ1-2, with 7 bases identical to TRBD1. V trimming: 6 bases; J trimming: 6 bases; junction bases outside the gene matches: 7. This CDR3 comprises 13 residues. Germline V gene lookup returns CDR1 LNHDA and CDR2 SQIVND (reference sequence). CDR3 coding DNA: TGTGCCAGTAGAGTGACAGGGTGGAATGGCTACACCTTC. This sequence encodes CASRVTGWNGYTF. The whole variable domain, remainder taken from reference TRBV19 and TRBJ1-2, is DGGITQSPKYLFRKEGQNVTLSCEQNLNHDAMYWYRQDPGQGLRLIYYSQIVNDFQKGDIAEGYSVSREKKESFPLTVTSAQKNPTAFYLCASRVTGWNGYTFGSGTRLTVV.

This chain links TRBV27 with TRBJ2-1; 11 nucleotides match TRBD2. The CDR3 has 17 residues. With V trimmed by 5 bases and J by 1 base, 7 bases remained unmatched. Germline V gene lookup returns CDR1 MNHEY and CDR2 SMNVEV (reference sequence). The CDR3 loop is CASSIRLAGPSYNEQFF. CDR3 DNA: TGTGCCAGCAGTATAAGACTAGCGGGGCCGTCCTACAATGAGCAGTTCTTC.

The chain links TRBV25-1 to TRBJ2-1; no definite D call. Trimming pared 1 base from V and 3 bases from J, leaving 7 bases between. The V gene's germline CDR1 is MGHDK and CDR2 SYGVNS. The CDR3 runs 14 residues. The CDR3 here is CASSESSLYNEQFF. The CDR3 coding sequence is TGTGCCAGCAGTGAATCCTCCCTCTACAATGAGCAGTTCTTC.

This chain connects TRBV29-1 to TRBJ1-2; no reliable D call. CDR1 and CDR2 (germline): SQVTM, ANQGSEA. The germline V and J ends were trimmed by 5 bases and 5 bases, with 15 bases remaining between them. This CDR3 is built from 13 residues. The DNA of the CDR3 is TGCAGCGTTTATCGGGTAATGATGTATGGCTACACCTTC. Translation gives CSVYRVMMYGYTF.

This clone was counted once. This sequence joins TRBV5-4 and TRBJ2-6; tentatively, D is TRBD1 (6 bases). This CDR3 spans 15 amino acids. V was clipped by 1 base and J by 2 bases, with 7 bases between them. CDR1 and CDR2 (germline): SGHNT, YYREEE (reference sequence). The CDR3 loop is CASSLSGAGANVLTF. In DNA, the CDR3 is TGTGCCAGCAGCTTGTCAGGGGCTGGGGCCAACGTCCTGACTTTC.

V and J are TRBV6-5 and TRBJ2-7; 7 bases are a match to TRBD1. This CDR3 contains 12 residues. The germline V gene encodes CDR1 MNHEY and CDR2 SVGAGI. V lost 8 bases to trimming and J lost 2 bases; unmatched junction nucleotides: 3. The CDR3 bases are TGTGCCAGCCGGGACAGCACCTACGAGCAGTACTTC. It specifies CASRDSTYEQYF.

The chain employs TRBV7-2 and TRBJ1-2; maybe TRBD1 (5 bases). The V end was cut by 1 base, the J end by 3 bases, with 6 bases between. Germline CDR1 SGHTA, CDR2 FQGNSA. CDR3 size: 13 residues. The CDR3 bases are TGTGCCAGCAGCTTAGAGGGGTACTATGGCTACACCTTC. This codes for CASSLEGYYGYTF.

The rearrangement uses TRBV5-1 and TRBJ2-2; D is ambiguous. Germline V gene lookup returns CDR1 SGHRS and CDR2 YFSETQ. This CDR3 is 12 amino acids long. Trimming pared 4 bases from V and 3 bases from J, leaving 4 bases between. DNA of the CDR3: TGCGCCAGCAGCCAGTACACCGGGGAGCTGTTTTTT. Translation gives CASSQYTGELFF.

The chain links TRBV6-5 to TRBJ1-5; D gene ambiguous. Trimming removed 5 bases at V and 8 bases at J, with 19 bases between. Germline V gene data show CDR1 as MNHEY and CDR2 as SVGAGI. The CDR3 has 15 residues. CDR3 sequence: CASSRLQVFSEPQHF. CDR3 nucleotides: TGTGCCAGCAGTAGGTTGCAGGTTTTTTCCGAGCCCCAGCATTTT.

The chain carries TRBV4-2 and TRBJ2-5; D might be TRBD2 (5 bases). V was pared by 0 bases and J by 0 bases, with 8 bases between. Germline V CDR1 and CDR2: LGHNA, YNFKEQ. This CDR3 contains 15 residues. The CDR3 sequence is CASSQELGDQETQYF. The CDR3, as DNA: TGTGCCAGCAGCCAAGAACTAGGTGACCAAGAGACCCAGTACTTC.

The genes are TRBV29-1 and TRBJ2-3; TRBD2 aligns across 14 bases. Germline V gene lookup returns CDR1 SQVTM and CDR2 ANQGSEA. The CDR3 runs to 23 residues. Trimming took 3 bases from V and 0 from J; bases not matched to a gene: 23. CDR3 in DNA: TGCAGCGTTGATCCGACTAGCGGGGGGGCACCTCCCTTCCTCAACTCAAGCACAGATACGCAGTATTTT. It encodes CSVDPTSGGAPPFLNSSTDTQYF.

The J gene is TRBJ2-5, the V gene TRBV21-1; the table's D call, TRBD1, was not checked against the DNA. TRBV21-1 is classified as a pseudogene. CDR3 size: 18 residues. CDR3 amino acids: CASSKATTDREGRETQYF. CDR3 nucleotide sequence: TGTGCCAGCAGCAAAGCTACTACGGACAGGGAAGGCAGAGAGACCCAGTACTTC.

A few counts support this clone. V gene TRBV12-5 combines with J gene TRBJ1-2, with 8 positions matching TRBD1. V was clipped by 0 bases and J by 4 bases; unmatched bases: 4. CDR3 length: 15 residues. CDR1 and CDR2 from the germline V gene are LGHNT and FRNRAP. The CDR3 DNA is TGTGCTAGTGGTTTGGTACGCGGGACAGGCTATGGCTACACCTTC. Residues: CASGLVRGTGYGYTF.

CDR3 sequence: CASTQGASYEQYF. The CDR3 nucleotides read TGTGCCAGCACACAGGGGGCCTCCTACGAGCAGTACTTC. The J gene is TRBJ2-7, the V gene TRBV5-5; 9 nucleotides line up with TRBD1. CDR1 is SGHKS and CDR2 is YYEKEE in the germline V gene (reference sequence). This CDR3 spans 13 amino acids. J gave up 0 bases and V 6 bases, and 1 base lay outside the gene matches.

The chain links TRBV12-1 to TRBJ1-1; the table assigns TRBD1, which was not confirmed against the DNA. TRBV12-1 is reported as a pseudogene. This CDR3 region has 19 residues. The CDR3 spells CASSYPFPLQGKDTNKAFF. The CDR3 DNA reads as TGTGCCAGCAGCTACCCCTTTCCTTTACAGGGGAAGGATACAAATAAAGCTTTCTTT.

This clone occurred many times. Other DNA sequences in the same sample also yield this CDR3. V gene TRBV6-4 combines with J gene TRBJ2-3, with 8 bases fitting TRBD2. CDR1 MRHNA and CDR2 SNTAGT come from the germline V gene. With V trimmed by 0 bases and J by 1 base, 0 bases remained unmatched. The CDR3 is made up of 15 amino acids. Written as DNA, the CDR3 is TGTGCCAGCAGTGACTCTAGCGGGGGCACAGATACGCAGTATTTT. Residues: CASSDSSGGTDTQYF.

The chain couples TRBV6-5 to TRBJ1-5, with TRBD1 matching over 10 bases. Germline V gene lookup returns CDR1 MNHEY and CDR2 SVGAGI. The trim removed 6 bases at V and 6 bases at J, leaving 5 bases unmatched. The CDR3 is 14 amino acids. CDR3 in amino acids: CASRIGTGVQPQHF. The DNA for the CDR3 is TGTGCCAGCAGAATCGGGACAGGGGTTCAGCCCCAGCATTTT.

The chain joins TRBV19 to TRBJ1-2; possibly TRBD1 for D (5 bases). Trimming removed 3 bases at V and 0 bases at J, with 8 bases between. Germline loops: CDR1 LNHDA, CDR2 SQIVND (reference sequence). The CDR3 sequence is 14 residues long. The CDR3 DNA follows: TGTGCCAGTAGTATCAGGGCGTCTAACTATGGCTACACCTTC. Its translation: CASSIRASNYGYTF.

The rearrangement links TRBV4-1 to TRBJ2-2; maybe TRBD2 (5 bases). The CDR3 covers 16 residues. The V gene lost 3 bases and the J gene lost 8 bases, with 19 bases spanning the gap. Germline CDR1 and CDR2: MGHRA and YSYEKL. The CDR3 coding sequence is TGCGCCAGCAGCCATCCCGGCGGGCCTAGAGTAGGGGAGCTGTTTTTT. This translates into CASSHPGGPRVGELFF.

The V and J genes are TRBV19 and TRBJ2-3; 7 bases map to TRBD1. The CDR3 is 13 residues long. Germline V gives CDR1 LNHDA, CDR2 SQIVND (reference sequence). The V and J ends lost 6 bases and 4 bases, in that order; junction bases with no gene match: 4. Here the CDR3 DNA reads TGTGCCAGTAGCCGACAGGGTGCAGATACGCAGTATTTT. Amino acid sequence: CASSRQGADTQYF.

The chain links TRBV19 to TRBJ1-5; possible D gene TRBD1, 6 bases. This CDR3 has 15 amino acids. The germline gives CDR1 LNHDA, CDR2 SQIVND (reference sequence). Trimming pared 0 bases from V and 4 bases from J, leaving 10 bases between. In DNA, the CDR3 is TGTGCCAGTAGTATAGATGGACAGCCTAATCAGCCCCAGCATTTT. Its translation is CASSIDGQPNQPQHF.

This rearrangement joins TRBV5-1 to TRBJ1-1, with D uncertain. The CDR3 is made up of 13 amino acids. The V end was cut by 1 base, the J end by 4 bases, with 8 bases between. CDR1 is SGHRS and CDR2 is YFSETQ in the germline V gene. DNA for the CDR3: TGCGCCAGCAGCTTGACGGTTGGCACTGAAGCTTTCTTT. Translating it yields CASSLTVGTEAFF.

Only a few counts were recorded for this clone. Other DNA sequences of this sample code for an identical CDR3. The CDR3 sequence: CASSTGVGNQPQHF. The CDR3 DNA follows: TGTGCCAGTAGTACGGGGGTAGGCAATCAGCCCCAGCATTTT. The V call is TRBV19, the J call TRBJ1-5, with D tentatively TRBD1 (5 bases). V was clipped by 4 bases and J by 2 bases, with 9 bases between them. Germline V gives CDR1 LNHDA, CDR2 SQIVND (reference sequence). The CDR3 has 14 amino acids.